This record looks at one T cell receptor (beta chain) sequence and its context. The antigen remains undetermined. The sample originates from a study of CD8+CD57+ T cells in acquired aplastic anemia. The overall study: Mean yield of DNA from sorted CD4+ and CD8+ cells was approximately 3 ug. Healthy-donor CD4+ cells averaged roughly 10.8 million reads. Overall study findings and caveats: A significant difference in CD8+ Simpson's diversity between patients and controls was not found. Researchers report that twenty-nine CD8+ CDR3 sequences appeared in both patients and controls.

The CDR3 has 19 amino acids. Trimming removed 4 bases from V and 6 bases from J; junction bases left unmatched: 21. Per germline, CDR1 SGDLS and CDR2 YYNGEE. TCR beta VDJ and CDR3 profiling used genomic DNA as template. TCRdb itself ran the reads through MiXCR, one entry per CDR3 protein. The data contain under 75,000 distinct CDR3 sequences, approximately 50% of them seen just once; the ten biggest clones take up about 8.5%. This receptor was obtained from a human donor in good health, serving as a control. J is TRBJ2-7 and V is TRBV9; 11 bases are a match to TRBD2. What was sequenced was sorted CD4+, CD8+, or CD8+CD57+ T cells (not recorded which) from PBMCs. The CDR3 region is CASSLSAGTSGSKASEQYF. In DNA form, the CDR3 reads TGTGCCAGCAGCCTCAGTGCCGGGACTAGCGGATCCAAAGCCAGCGAGCAGTACTTC.